The clone carrying this T cell receptor beta chain was observed a handful of times. The data are from a study of blood T cell repertoires in COVID-19. Generated by immunoSEQ multiplex PCR, the TCRdb table keeps only in-frame clones and is missing some. Seen here are about 86,000 clones, roughly 80% observed once, and the top ten hold roughly 12%. This TCR was recovered from a man aged 65 to 85 with acute or convalescent COVID-19. Sequenced sample: peripheral blood.

The CDR3 nucleotides are TGTGCCAGCTCGAAACAGGGTAGGGATCAGCCCCAGCATTTT. Encoded protein: CASSKQGRDQPQHF. V and J are TRBV18 and TRBJ1-5; possible D gene TRBD1, 6 bases. CDR3 size: 14 residues. Looked up from germline, CDR1 is KGHSH and CDR2 is LQKENI. Trimming pared 6 bases from V and 5 bases from J, leaving 14 bases between.